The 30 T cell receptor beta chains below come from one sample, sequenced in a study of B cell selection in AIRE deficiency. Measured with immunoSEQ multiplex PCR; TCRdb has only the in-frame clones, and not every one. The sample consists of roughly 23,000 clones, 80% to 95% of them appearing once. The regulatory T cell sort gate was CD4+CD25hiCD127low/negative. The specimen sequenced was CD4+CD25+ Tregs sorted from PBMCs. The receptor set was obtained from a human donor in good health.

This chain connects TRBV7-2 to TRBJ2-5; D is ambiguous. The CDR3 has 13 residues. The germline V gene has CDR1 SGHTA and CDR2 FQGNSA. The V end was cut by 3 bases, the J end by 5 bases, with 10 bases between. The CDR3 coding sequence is TGTGCCAGCAGCTTCGAGGTTGAGGAGACCCAGTACTTC. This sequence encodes CASSFEVEETQYF. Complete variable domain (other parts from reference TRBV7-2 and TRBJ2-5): GAGVSQSPSNKVTEKGKDVELRCDPISGHTALYWYRQSLGQGLEFLIYFQGNSAPDKSGLPSDRFSAERTGGSVSTLTIQRTQQEDSAVYLCASSFEVEETQYFGPGTRLLVL.

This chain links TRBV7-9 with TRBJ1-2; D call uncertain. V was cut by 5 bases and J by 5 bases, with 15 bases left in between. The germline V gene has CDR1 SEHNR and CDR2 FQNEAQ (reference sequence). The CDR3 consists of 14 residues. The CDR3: CASSHEWGEYGYTF. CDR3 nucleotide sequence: TGTGCCAGCAGCCACGAGTGGGGAGAATATGGCTACACCTTC.

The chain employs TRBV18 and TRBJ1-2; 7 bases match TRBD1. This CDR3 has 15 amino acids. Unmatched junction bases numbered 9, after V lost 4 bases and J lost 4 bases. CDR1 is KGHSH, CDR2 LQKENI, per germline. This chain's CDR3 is CASSLSRDSLYGYTF. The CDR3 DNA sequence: TGTGCCAGCTCACTGAGCCGGGACAGCCTCTATGGCTACACCTTC.

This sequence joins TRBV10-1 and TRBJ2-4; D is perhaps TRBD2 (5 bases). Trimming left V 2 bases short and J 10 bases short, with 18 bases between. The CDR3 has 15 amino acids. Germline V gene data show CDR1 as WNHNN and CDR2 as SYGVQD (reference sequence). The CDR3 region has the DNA TGCGCCAGCAGTGAGGGAGCCGGGGTAAAGGAGATTCAGTACTTC. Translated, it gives CASSEGAGVKEIQYF.

In DNA, the CDR3 is TGTGCCAGCAGCAAGACTAGCGGCCAAGAGACCCAGTACTTC. This codes for CASSKTSGQETQYF. V and J are TRBV7-7 and TRBJ2-5; 9 nucleotides align to TRBD2. Germline V gene sequence: CDR1 SSHAT, CDR2 FNYEAQ (reference sequence). The CDR3 totals 14 residues. V lost 5 bases to trimming and J lost 1 base; unmatched junction nucleotides: 2.

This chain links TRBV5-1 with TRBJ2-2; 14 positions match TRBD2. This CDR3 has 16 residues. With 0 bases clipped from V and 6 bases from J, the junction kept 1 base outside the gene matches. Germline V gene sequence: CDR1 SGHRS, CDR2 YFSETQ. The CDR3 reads CASSLGGLAGAGELFF. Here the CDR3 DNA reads TGCGCCAGCAGCTTGGGGGGACTAGCGGGAGCCGGGGAGCTGTTTTTT.

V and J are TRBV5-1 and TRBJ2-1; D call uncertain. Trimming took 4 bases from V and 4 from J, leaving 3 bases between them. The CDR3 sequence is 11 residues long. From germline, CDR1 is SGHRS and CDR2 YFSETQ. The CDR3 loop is CASSAYNEQFF. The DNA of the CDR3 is TGCGCCAGCAGCGCATACAATGAGCAGTTCTTC.

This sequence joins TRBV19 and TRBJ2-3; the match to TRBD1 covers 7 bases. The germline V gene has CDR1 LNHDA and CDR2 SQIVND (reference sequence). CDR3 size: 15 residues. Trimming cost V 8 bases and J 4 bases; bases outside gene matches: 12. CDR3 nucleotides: TGTGCCAGTGGGCTGACAGGGAGTCCACCAGATACGCAGTATTTT. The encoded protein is CASGLTGSPPDTQYF. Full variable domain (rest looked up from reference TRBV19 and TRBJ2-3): DGGITQSPKYLFRKEGQNVTLSCEQNLNHDAMYWYRQDPGQGLRLIYYSQIVNDFQKGDIAEGYSVSREKKESFPLTVTSAQKNPTAFYLCASGLTGSPPDTQYFGPGTRLTVL.

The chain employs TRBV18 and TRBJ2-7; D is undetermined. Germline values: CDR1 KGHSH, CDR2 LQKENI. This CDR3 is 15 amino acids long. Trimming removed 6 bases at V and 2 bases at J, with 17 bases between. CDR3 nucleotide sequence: TGTGCCAGCTCTTCCTCCTTGGACGGTGCCTACGAGCAGTACTTC. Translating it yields CASSSSLDGAYEQYF.

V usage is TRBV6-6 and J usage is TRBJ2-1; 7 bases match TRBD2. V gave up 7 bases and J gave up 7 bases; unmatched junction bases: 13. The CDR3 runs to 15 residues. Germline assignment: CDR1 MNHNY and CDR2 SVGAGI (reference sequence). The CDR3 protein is CASTLDDRGGNEQFF. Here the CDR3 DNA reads TGTGCCAGCACCCTGGACGACCGGGGAGGGAATGAGCAGTTCTTC.

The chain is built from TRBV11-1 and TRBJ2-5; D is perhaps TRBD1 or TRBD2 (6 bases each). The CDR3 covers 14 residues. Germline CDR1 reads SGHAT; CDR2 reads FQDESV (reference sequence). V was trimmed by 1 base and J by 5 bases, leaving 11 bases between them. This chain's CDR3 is CASSLVGGSETQYF. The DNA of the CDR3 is TGTGCCAGCAGCTTAGTGGGGGGCTCGGAGACCCAGTACTTC.

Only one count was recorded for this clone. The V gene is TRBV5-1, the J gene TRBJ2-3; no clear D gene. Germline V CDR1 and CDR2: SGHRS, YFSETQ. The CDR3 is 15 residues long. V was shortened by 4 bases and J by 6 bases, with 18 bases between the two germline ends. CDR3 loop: CASSPDWVLADTQYF. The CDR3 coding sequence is TGCGCCAGCAGCCCTGACTGGGTGTTGGCTGATACGCAGTATTTT.

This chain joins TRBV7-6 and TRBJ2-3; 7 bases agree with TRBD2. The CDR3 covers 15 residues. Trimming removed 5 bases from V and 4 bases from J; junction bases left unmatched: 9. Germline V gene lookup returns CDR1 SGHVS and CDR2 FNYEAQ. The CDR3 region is CASSPSQRGADTQYF. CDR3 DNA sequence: TGTGCCAGCAGCCCCAGCCAGCGGGGCGCAGATACGCAGTATTTT.

This CDR3 reads CASSLDRFEAFF. As DNA, the CDR3 is TGTGCCAGCAGCTTAGATCGATTTGAAGCTTTCTTT. The genes are TRBV11-2 and TRBJ1-1; D unclear. The CDR3 is made up of 12 amino acids. Trimming pared 0 bases from V and 7 bases from J, leaving 6 bases between. Germline lookup yields CDR1 SGHAT and CDR2 FQNNGV.

CDR3 in amino acids: CASSPGTDNTEAFF. The CDR3 region has the DNA TGTGCCAGCTCACCAGGGACGGATAACACTGAAGCTTTCTTT. The chain combines TRBV18 with TRBJ1-1, with D perhaps matching TRBD1 (5 bases). CDR1 and CDR2 (germline): KGHSH, LQKENI. The CDR3 contains 14 residues. V was pared by 2 bases and J by 2 bases, with 9 bases between. Combining the CDR3 with reference TRBV18 and TRBJ1-1 gives the whole variable domain NAGVMQNPRHLVRRRGQEARLRCSPMKGHSHVYWYRQLPEEGLKFMVYLQKENIIDESGMPKERFSAEFPKEGPSILRIQQVVRGDSAAYFCASSPGTDNTEAFFGQGTRLTVV.

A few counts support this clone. This CDR3 reads CATRTGVDEKLFF. The CDR3 DNA sequence: TGTGCCACCCGGACAGGCGTGGATGAAAAACTGTTTTTT. The V gene is TRBV18, the J gene TRBJ1-4, with 7 bases lining up with TRBD1. The V and J ends lost 10 bases and 6 bases, in that order; junction bases with no gene match: 8. The germline gives CDR1 KGHSH, CDR2 LQKENI. The CDR3 is 13 residues long.

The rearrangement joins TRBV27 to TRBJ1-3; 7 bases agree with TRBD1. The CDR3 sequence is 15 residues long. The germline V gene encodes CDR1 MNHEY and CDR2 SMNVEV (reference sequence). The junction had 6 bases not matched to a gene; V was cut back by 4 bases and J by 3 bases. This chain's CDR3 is CASSWRGGGGNTIYF. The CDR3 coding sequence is TGTGCCAGCAGTTGGAGAGGGGGCGGTGGAAACACCATATATTTT.

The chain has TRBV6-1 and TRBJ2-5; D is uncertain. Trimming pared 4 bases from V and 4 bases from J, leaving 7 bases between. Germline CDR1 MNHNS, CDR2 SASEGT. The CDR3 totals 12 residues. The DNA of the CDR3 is TGTGCCAGCAGTGGGGTAGGAGAGACCCAGTACTTC. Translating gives CASSGVGETQYF.

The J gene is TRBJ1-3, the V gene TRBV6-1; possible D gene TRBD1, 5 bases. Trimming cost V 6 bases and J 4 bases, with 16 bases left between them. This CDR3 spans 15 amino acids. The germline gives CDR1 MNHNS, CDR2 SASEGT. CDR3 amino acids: CASSRGGYSGNTIYF. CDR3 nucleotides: TGTGCCAGCAGCCGGGGGGGGTATTCCGGAAACACCATATATTTT.

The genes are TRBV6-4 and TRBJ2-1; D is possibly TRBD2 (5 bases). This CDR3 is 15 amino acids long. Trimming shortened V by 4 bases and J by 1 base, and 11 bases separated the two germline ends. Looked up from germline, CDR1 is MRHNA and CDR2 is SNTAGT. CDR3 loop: CASSVGAQSYNEQFF. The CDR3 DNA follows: TGTGCCAGCAGTGTGGGAGCCCAGTCCTACAATGAGCAGTTCTTC.

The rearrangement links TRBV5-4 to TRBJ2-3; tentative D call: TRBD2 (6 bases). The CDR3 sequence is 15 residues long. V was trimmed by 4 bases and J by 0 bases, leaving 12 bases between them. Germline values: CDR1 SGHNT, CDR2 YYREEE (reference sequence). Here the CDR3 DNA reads TGTGCCAGCAGCCGGGACTGGCAAAGCACAGATACGCAGTATTTT. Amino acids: CASSRDWQSTDTQYF.

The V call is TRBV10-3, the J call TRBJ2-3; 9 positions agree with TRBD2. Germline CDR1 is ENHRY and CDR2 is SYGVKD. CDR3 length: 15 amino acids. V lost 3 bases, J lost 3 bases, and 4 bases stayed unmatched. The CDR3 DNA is TGTGCCATCAGTGATCCGCTAGCGGGGACAGATACGCAGTATTTT. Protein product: CAISDPLAGTDTQYF.

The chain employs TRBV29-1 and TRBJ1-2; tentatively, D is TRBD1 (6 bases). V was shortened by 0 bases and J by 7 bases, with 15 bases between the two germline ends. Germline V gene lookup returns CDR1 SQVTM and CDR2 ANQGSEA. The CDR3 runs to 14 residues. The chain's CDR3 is CSVEDYGGALGYTF. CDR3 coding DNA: TGCAGCGTTGAAGACTATGGGGGGGCGCTTGGCTACACCTTC. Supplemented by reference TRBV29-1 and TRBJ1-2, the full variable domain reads SAVISQKPSRDICQRGTSLTIQCQVDSQVTMMFWYRQQPGQSLTLIATANQGSEATYESGFVIDKFPISRPNLTFSTLTVSNMSPEDSSIYLCSVEDYGGALGYTFGSGTRLTVV.

The CDR3 DNA is TGTGCCAGCAGCTTCGGTTCTAGAAGGGATACGCAGTATTTT. It encodes CASSFGSRRDTQYF. V is TRBV7-6 and J is TRBJ2-3; D is uncertain. Germline CDR1 SGHVS, CDR2 FNYEAQ. V gave up 3 bases and J gave up 6 bases, with 13 bases separating them. The CDR3 spans 14 residues. The whole variable domain, remainder taken from reference TRBV7-6 and TRBJ2-3, is GAGVSQSPRYKVTKRGQDVALRCDPISGHVSLYWYRQALGQGPEFLTYFNYEAQQDKSGLPNDRFSAERPEGSISTLTIQRTEQRDSAMYRCASSFGSRRDTQYFGPGTRLTVL.

The CDR3 DNA is TGCGCCAGCAGCTTGGTTGCGGCCGGGGAGCTGTTTTTT. Residues: CASSLVAAGELFF. The chain employs TRBV5-1 and TRBJ2-2; D is unresolved. The CDR3 totals 13 residues. Germline CDR1 reads SGHRS; CDR2 reads YFSETQ. Trimming stripped 0 bases from V and 6 bases from J, with 6 bases between.

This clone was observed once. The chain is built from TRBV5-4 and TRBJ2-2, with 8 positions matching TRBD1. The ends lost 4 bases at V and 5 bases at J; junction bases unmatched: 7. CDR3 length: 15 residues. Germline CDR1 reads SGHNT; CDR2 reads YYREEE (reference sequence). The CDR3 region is CASSKTGALTGELFF. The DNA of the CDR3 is TGTGCCAGCAGCAAGACAGGGGCGCTGACCGGGGAGCTGTTTTTT.

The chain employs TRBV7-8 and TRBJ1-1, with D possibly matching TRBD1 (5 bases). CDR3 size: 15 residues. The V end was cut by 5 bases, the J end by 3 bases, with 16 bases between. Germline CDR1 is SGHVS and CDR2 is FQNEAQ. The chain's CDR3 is CASSPGAGVDTEAFF. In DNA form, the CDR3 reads TGTGCCAGCAGCCCCGGGGCGGGAGTGGACACTGAAGCTTTCTTT.

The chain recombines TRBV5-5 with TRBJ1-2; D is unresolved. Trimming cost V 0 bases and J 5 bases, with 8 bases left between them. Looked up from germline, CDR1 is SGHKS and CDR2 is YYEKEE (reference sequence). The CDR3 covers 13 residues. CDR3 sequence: CASSLDGRYGYTF. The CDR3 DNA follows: TGTGCCAGCAGCTTGGATGGACGGTATGGCTACACCTTC.

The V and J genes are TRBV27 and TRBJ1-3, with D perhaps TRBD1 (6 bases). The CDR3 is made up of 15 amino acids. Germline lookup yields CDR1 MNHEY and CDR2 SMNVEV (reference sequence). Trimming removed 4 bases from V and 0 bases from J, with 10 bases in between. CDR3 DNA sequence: TGTGCCAGCAGTTCCAGGGGCGTCTCTGGAAACACCATATATTTT. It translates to CASSSRGVSGNTIYF.

The CDR3 loop reads CASGRTGRSYEQYF. The CDR3 DNA reads as TGTGCTAGTGGAAGAACCGGGCGTTCCTACGAGCAGTACTTC. V gene TRBV12-5 combines with J gene TRBJ2-7; D gene unclear. Germline V gene lookup returns CDR1 LGHNT and CDR2 FRNRAP. Trimming pared 6 bases from V and 1 base from J, leaving 13 bases between. CDR3 length equals 14 residues.